This entry lists 20 T cell receptor beta chains sequenced from one sample in a study of blood T cell repertoires in COVID-19. Some clones are missing from TCRdb's copy, which holds only in-frame ones; the method was immunoSEQ multiplex PCR. The sample consists of some 49,000 clones, approximately 95% of them appearing once. Specimen: peripheral blood. The receptors originated from a man aged 55 to 70 with COVID-19, enrolled during active disease.

This chain links TRBV5-4 with TRBJ2-1; TRBD1 matches 9 bases. The germline V gene encodes CDR1 SGHNT and CDR2 YYREEE (reference sequence). The CDR3 is 15 amino acids. The V segment lost 4 bases and the J segment 1 base; nucleotides outside the gene matches: 3. CDR3 amino acids: CASSPGQGSYNEQFF. Written as DNA, the CDR3 is TGTGCCAGCAGCCCGGGACAGGGATCCTACAATGAGCAGTTCTTC.

The rearrangement links TRBV9 to TRBJ1-6; 7 bases fit TRBD1. V shed 4 bases and J 6 bases; nucleotides not matched to a gene: 7. The V gene's germline CDR1 is SGDLS and CDR2 YYNGEE. This CDR3 comprises 15 residues. The CDR3 nucleotides are TGTGCCAGCAGCCCCGAAGACAGGGTTAATTCACCCCTCCACTTT. Encoded protein: CASSPEDRVNSPLHF.

This chain connects TRBV6-5 to TRBJ1-1; D might be TRBD1 (5 bases). The V end lost 5 bases, the J end lost 3 bases, and 13 bases lay between the germline ends. Germline V gene sequence: CDR1 MNHEY, CDR2 SVGAGI. The CDR3 contains 14 residues. The CDR3 loop is CASSTGRRDTEAFF. DNA for the CDR3: TGTGCCAGCAGTACAGGACGGAGGGACACTGAAGCTTTCTTT.

The V gene is TRBV28, the J gene TRBJ1-2; 8 bases are shared with TRBD1. The germline V gene encodes CDR1 MDHEN and CDR2 SYDVKM. The J segment lost 3 bases and the V segment lost 5 bases, leaving 5 bases of the junction unmatched. The CDR3 runs 14 residues. The CDR3 here is CASSPRQGHYGYTF. Here the CDR3 DNA reads TGTGCCAGCAGTCCGAGACAGGGGCACTATGGCTACACCTTC.

The chain carries TRBV10-2 and TRBJ2-7, with 13 positions matching TRBD2. The CDR3 has 14 amino acids. Germline V gene lookup returns CDR1 WSHSY and CDR2 SAAADI. V dropped 10 bases and J dropped 2; count of bases not matched to a gene: 5. CDR3 in DNA: TGCGCCACACAGGGACTAGCGGGACCCTACGAGCAGTACTTC. Translating gives CATQGLAGPYEQYF.

The chain links TRBV6-1 to TRBJ1-5; D is perhaps TRBD1 (5 bases). The CDR3 has 16 residues. Between the trimmed V and J ends, which lost 2 bases and 0 bases, there was a span of 11 bases. Germline CDR1 reads MNHNS; CDR2 reads SASEGT. The CDR3 nucleotides read TGTGCCAGCAGTGAATTACAGGCAATTAGCAATCAGCCCCAGCATTTT. As protein: CASSELQAISNQPQHF.

This sequence joins TRBV21-1 and TRBJ1-3. TRBV21-1 is assigned pseudogene status. The CDR3 consists of 16 residues. CDR3: CASSKSGEGPGNTIYF. In DNA form, the CDR3 reads TGTGCCAGCAGCAAATCGGGGGAAGGGCCCGGAAACACCATATATTTT.

The chain is built from TRBV3-1 (or the pseudogene TRBV3-2) and TRBJ2-1, with D perhaps matching TRBD2 (6 bases). The CDR3 spans 14 residues. Germline CDR1 and CDR2: LGHDT and YNNKEL (reference sequence). The V and J ends lost 2 bases and 6 bases respectively, with 11 bases between them. The CDR3 sequence: CASSQPGTANEQFF. In DNA, the CDR3 is TGTGCCAGCAGCCAACCTGGGACTGCCAATGAGCAGTTCTTC.

The V and J genes are TRBV5-1 and TRBJ2-7; TRBD1 might be the D (8 bases). From germline, CDR1 is SGHRS and CDR2 YFSETQ. V lost 5 bases and J lost 0, with 18 bases in between. The CDR3 spans 16 residues. CDR3 coding DNA: TGCGCCAGCAGGGTGGGAGGGACAGGATCCTCCTACGAGCAGTACTTC. It codes for CASRVGGTGSSYEQYF.

The chain has TRBV4-2 and TRBJ2-3, with a possible D match to TRBD1 (6 bases). The CDR3 covers 16 residues. Per the germline V gene, CDR1 is LGHNA and CDR2 is YNFKEQ. V dropped 4 bases and J dropped 3 bases, with 17 bases sitting between them. The DNA for the CDR3 is TGTGCCAGCAGCCCCCGGACAGCTCACGGGACAGATACGCAGTATTTT. Its protein product is CASSPRTAHGTDTQYF.

The chain links TRBV10-1 to TRBJ1-4, with 11 bases lining up with TRBD1. Losses at the gene ends were 3 bases for V and 5 bases for J; bases not matched to a gene: 2. CDR1 is WNHNN and CDR2 is SYGVQD in the germline V gene (reference sequence). The CDR3 has 15 residues. CDR3 bases: TGCGCCAGCAGTGAACGGACAGGGGGCAATGAAAAACTGTTTTTT. It encodes CASSERTGGNEKLFF.

The chain combines TRBV4-1 with TRBJ2-7; 8 nucleotides line up with TRBD1. Germline trimming cut 1 base from V and 3 bases from J; bases unmatched to any gene: 8. This CDR3 has 16 residues. Per germline, CDR1 MGHRA and CDR2 YSYEKL. As DNA, the CDR3 is TGCGCCAGCAGCCAAGGATCCCGGGACAGGAACTACGAGCAGTACTTC. Translated: CASSQGSRDRNYEQYF.

The chain has TRBV27 and TRBJ2-4, with a weak D call TRBD1 (5 bases). V lost 2 bases and J 6 bases, leaving 14 bases between the germline ends. Per germline, CDR1 MNHEY and CDR2 SMNVEV (reference sequence). The CDR3 runs to 15 residues. In DNA, the CDR3 is TGTGCCAGCAGTTTAATCCCGCAGGGTCGAAACATTCAGTACTTC. This translates into CASSLIPQGRNIQYF.

J is TRBJ2-1 and V is TRBV14; weak D call: TRBD2 (5 bases). Trimming took 1 base from V and 0 from J, leaving 10 bases between them. In germline, CDR1 is SGHDN, CDR2 FVKESK. The CDR3 contains 16 residues. CDR3 loop: CASSQVPGSSYNEQFF. The CDR3 coding sequence is TGTGCCAGCAGCCAAGTCCCGGGGAGCTCCTACAATGAGCAGTTCTTC.

Here the CDR3 DNA reads TGTGCCAGCAGCTTAACCGACGGGAGCTGGGAAAAACTGTTTTTT. Its translation is CASSLTDGSWEKLFF. The rearrangement links TRBV5-5 to TRBJ1-4; D uncertain. This CDR3 is built from 15 residues. The germline gives CDR1 SGHKS, CDR2 YYEKEE (reference sequence). V was cut by 2 bases and J by 8 bases, with 16 bases left in between.

The gene calls are TRBV11-2 and TRBJ2-1; perhaps TRBD2 as D (6 bases). V was cut by 4 bases and J by 5 bases, with 18 bases left in between. This CDR3 has 16 amino acids. Germline V CDR1 and CDR2: SGHAT, FQNNGV. CDR3 amino acids: CASSSFKGLANNEQFF. The CDR3 DNA reads TGTGCCAGCAGCTCTTTCAAGGGGCTAGCGAACAATGAGCAGTTCTTC.

The chain links TRBV27 to TRBJ1-6; the D is unclear. The germline V gene has CDR1 MNHEY and CDR2 SMNVEV (reference sequence). CDR3 length: 15 residues. Deletions cut 0 bases from V and 5 bases from J, with 8 bases between. CDR3 coding DNA: TGTGCCAGCAGTTTATCGCGGCAGCATAATTCACCCCTCCACTTT. As protein: CASSLSRQHNSPLHF.

The V call is TRBV6-5, the J call TRBJ2-1; TRBD2 aligns across 9 bases. The germline gives CDR1 MNHEY, CDR2 SVGAGI. With 0 bases clipped from V and 3 bases from J, the junction kept 3 bases outside the gene matches. CDR3 size: 16 residues. CDR3 nucleotides: TGTGCCAGCAGTTACTCGAGGCGGGAGGGCTACAATGAGCAGTTCTTC. Translating it yields CASSYSRREGYNEQFF.

The chain recombines TRBV6-5 with TRBJ2-5; TRBD1 matches at 10 bases. This CDR3 comprises 15 residues. After removal of 6 bases from V and 2 bases from J, the junction contained 6 bases not matched to a gene. The germline V gene encodes CDR1 MNHEY and CDR2 SVGAGI. CDR3 protein: CASSPADRGQETQYF. CDR3 DNA: TGTGCCAGCAGCCCAGCGGACAGGGGGCAAGAGACCCAGTACTTC.

This clone was seen only a few times. The J gene is TRBJ1-2, the V gene TRBV18, with D tentatively TRBD1 (5 bases). The germline V gene has CDR1 KGHSH and CDR2 LQKENI. Deletions cut 0 bases from V and 6 bases from J, with 11 bases between. CDR3 length equals 14 residues. The CDR3 reads CASSPPTRVDGYTF. The DNA for the CDR3 is TGTGCCAGCTCACCACCGACCAGGGTGGATGGCTACACCTTC.